A selection of T cell receptor beta chains follows, all from one sample in a study of T cells in Graves' hyperthyroidism and ophthalmopathy. Each CDR3 protein gets one entry after TCRdb re-called the multiplex PCR reads with MiXCR. The table records 540,000 or so distinct CDR3 sequences, more than 15% of them present only once. Sequenced sample: blood. Receptor source: a woman aged 30 to 39 with Graves' hyperthyroidism. The CDR3 runs from the conserved cysteine through the conserved F or W. A D gene is named only where the DNA matches it firmly. For some rows the clone size is stated as once, few or many, or as a class when expanded; others skip it.

v_call	j_call	clone_size	d_call	cdr3_nt	cdr3_aa
TRBV10-3	TRBJ2-3	many	-	TGTGCCATCAACGCAGAAAACAGGGATGGGGATACGCAGTATTTT	CAINAENRDGDTQYF
TRBV3-1	TRBJ1-1	many	-	TGTGCCAGCAGCCAAGCTGGACCCTTCCTGCCTTTCTTT	CASSQAGPFLPFF
TRBV3-1	TRBJ1-3	-	-	TGTGCCAGCAGCCGGGGGCCAGGGGCCGCTGGAAACACCATATATTTT	CASSRGPGAAGNTIYF
TRBV20-1	TRBJ2-1	few	-	TGCAGTGCTCGTCCCCCGGGTAGCACATCCAATGAGCAGTTCTTC	CSARPPGSTSNEQFF
TRBV19	TRBJ1-1	-	TRBD1	TGTGCCAGTACCCTACAGGGGGCCACTGAAGCTTTCTTT	CASTLQGATEAFF
TRBV6-5	TRBJ2-5	many	-	TGTGCCAGCAGTTACTCGAGTAGCCAACAAGAGACCCAGTACTTC	CASSYSSSQQETQYF
TRBV5-5	TRBJ2-6	few	TRBD1	TGTGCCAGCAGCCCGGGGACAGGGGAGTCTGGGGCCAACGTCCTGACTTTC	CASSPGTGESGANVLTF
TRBV19	TRBJ1-1	few	-	TGTGCCAGTAGTATAGAAAGGGTTTTCTACGGGGGGACGGAGGCGAAGACTGAAGCTTTCTTT	CASSIERVFYGGTEAKTEAFF
TRBV12-3/TRBV12-4	TRBJ2-1	-	-	TGTGCCAGCAGACGACGCTCTGAGCAGTTCTTC	CASRRRSEQFF
TRBV7-2	TRBJ2-3	-	TRBD2	TGTGCCAGCAGCCGTAACGTACTAGCGGGCACTAGCACAGATACGCAGTATTTT	CASSRNVLAGTSTDTQYF
TRBV6-1	TRBJ2-3	-	-	TGTGCCAGCAGTGATTTCGGCGGCCCAAGCACAGATACGCAGTATTTT	CASSDFGGPSTDTQYF
TRBV6-1	TRBJ1-5	many	-	TGTGCCAGCAGAGGGGGGCGCAATCAGCCCCAGCATTTT	CASRGGRNQPQHF
TRBV7-9	TRBJ2-6	few	-	TGTGCCAGCAGCTCAGCTAGAAGTGGGGCCAACGTCCTGACTTTC	CASSSARSGANVLTF
TRBV15	TRBJ2-7	few	TRBD1	TGTGCCACCAGCGGACAGGGAAAACGGTACGAGCAGTACTTC	CATSGQGKRYEQYF
TRBV20-1	TRBJ2-7	few	-	TGCAGTGCTAGGTGGACAGAGCAGTACTTC	CSARWTEQYF
TRBV6-2/TRBV6-3	TRBJ2-7	many	-	TGTGCCAGCAGCTCAAGGGGAAAAGGCTACGAGCAGTACTTC	CASSSRGKGYEQYF
TRBV6-5	TRBJ2-7	many	TRBD2	TGTGCCAGCAGTTACGGTAGCGGGAGCACTGACGAGCAGTACTTC	CASSYGSGSTDEQYF
TRBV6-2/TRBV6-3	TRBJ2-1	many	-	TGTGCCAGCACCCATGGGGGGGAGCAGTTCTTC	CASTHGGEQFF
TRBV2	TRBJ2-1	-	TRBD2	TGTGCCATCAAGCGGGAGCTCAATGAGCAGTTCTTC	CAIKRELNEQFF
TRBV24-1	TRBJ2-2	-	-	TGTGCCACCAGTGATTTCTCCACCGGGGAGCTGTTTTTT	CATSDFSTGELFF
TRBV5-1	TRBJ1-2	many	-	TGCGCCAGCAGCTTCAATCGGGACGGACGCTACACCTTC	CASSFNRDGRYTF
TRBV11-2	TRBJ2-7	many	-	TGTGCCAGCAGGGACTACTACTCCTACGAGCAGTACTTC	CASRDYYSYEQYF
TRBV3-1	TRBJ2-1	many	-	TGTGCCAGCAGCCAAGATAGTCAGACCTACAATGAGCAGTTCTTC	CASSQDSQTYNEQFF
TRBV3-1	TRBJ2-7	many	-	TGTGCCAGCAGCCAAGTTTCGGGTAGCTCCTACGAGCAGTACTTC	CASSQVSGSSYEQYF
TRBV9	TRBJ2-1	many	-	TGTGCCAGCAGCGTCGCGAGCCGTAGGGTCAATGAGCAGTTCTTC	CASSVASRRVNEQFF
TRBV13	TRBJ1-3	many	-	TGTGCCAGCCGGGACGCGAGCTCTGGAAACACCATATATTTT	CASRDASSGNTIYF
TRBV7-8	TRBJ2-7	many	TRBD2	TGTGCCAGCAGCTCTTACCGCCCAGCAGCGGGGGAAATCGAGCAGTACTTC	CASSSYRPAAGEIEQYF
TRBV14	TRBJ2-5	-	TRBD1	TGTGCCAGCAGCCGGGGGGTGACAGGGGCGGAGACCCAGTACTTC	CASSRGVTGAETQYF